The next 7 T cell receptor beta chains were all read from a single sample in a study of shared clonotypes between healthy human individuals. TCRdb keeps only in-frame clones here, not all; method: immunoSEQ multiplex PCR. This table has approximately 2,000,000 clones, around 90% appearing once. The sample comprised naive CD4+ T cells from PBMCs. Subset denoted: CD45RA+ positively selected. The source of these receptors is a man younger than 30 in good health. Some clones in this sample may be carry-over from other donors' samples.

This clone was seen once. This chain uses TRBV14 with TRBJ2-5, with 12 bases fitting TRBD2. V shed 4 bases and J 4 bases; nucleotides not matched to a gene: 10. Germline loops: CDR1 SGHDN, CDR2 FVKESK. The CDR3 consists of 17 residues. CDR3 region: CASSPAPSGRAGETQYF. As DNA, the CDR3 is TGTGCCAGCAGCCCCGCTCCTAGCGGGAGGGCCGGAGAGACCCAGTACTTC.

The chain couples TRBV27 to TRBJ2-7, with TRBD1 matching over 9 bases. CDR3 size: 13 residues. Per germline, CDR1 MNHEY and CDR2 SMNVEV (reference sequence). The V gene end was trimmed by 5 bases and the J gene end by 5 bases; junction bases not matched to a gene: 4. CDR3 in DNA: TGTGCCAGCAGTCAACAGGGGGCGGACGAGCAGTACTTC. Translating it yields CASSQQGADEQYF.

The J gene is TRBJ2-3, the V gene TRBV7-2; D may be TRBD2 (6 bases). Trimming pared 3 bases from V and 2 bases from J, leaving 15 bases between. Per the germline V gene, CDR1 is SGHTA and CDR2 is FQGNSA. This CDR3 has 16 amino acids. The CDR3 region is CASSFPTSRDTDTQYF. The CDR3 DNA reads TGTGCCAGCAGCTTTCCCACTAGCCGAGACACAGATACGCAGTATTTT.

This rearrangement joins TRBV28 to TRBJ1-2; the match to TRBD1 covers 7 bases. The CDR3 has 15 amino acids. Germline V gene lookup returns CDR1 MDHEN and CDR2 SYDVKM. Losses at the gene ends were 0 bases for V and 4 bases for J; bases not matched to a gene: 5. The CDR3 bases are TGTGCCAGCAGTTTATGGAGGGAGGGGGCCTATGGCTACACCTTC. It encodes CASSLWREGAYGYTF.

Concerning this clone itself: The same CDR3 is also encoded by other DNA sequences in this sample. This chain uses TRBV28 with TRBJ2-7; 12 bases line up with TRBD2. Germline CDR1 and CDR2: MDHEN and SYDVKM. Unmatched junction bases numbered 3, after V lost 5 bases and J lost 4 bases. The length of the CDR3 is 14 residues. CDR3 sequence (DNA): TGTGCCAGCAGTAGACTAGCGGGAGCGTACGAGCAGTACTTC. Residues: CASSRLAGAYEQYF.

The CDR3 loop reads CASSLTGGHVNEQFF. In nucleotides, the CDR3 is TGTGCCAGCAGCTTAACGGGGGGTCATGTGAATGAGCAGTTCTTC. The chain has TRBV11-2 and TRBJ2-1; 7 bases match TRBD2. The CDR3 is 15 amino acids. J lost 7 bases, V lost 2 bases, and 8 bases had no gene match. Per germline, CDR1 SGHAT and CDR2 FQNNGV.

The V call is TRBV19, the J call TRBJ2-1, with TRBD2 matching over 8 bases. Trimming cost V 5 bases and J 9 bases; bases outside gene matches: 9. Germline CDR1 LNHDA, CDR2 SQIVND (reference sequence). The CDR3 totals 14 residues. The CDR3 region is CASSLDPAGGEQFF. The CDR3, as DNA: TGTGCCAGTAGTTTGGACCCGGCGGGGGGTGAGCAGTTCTTC. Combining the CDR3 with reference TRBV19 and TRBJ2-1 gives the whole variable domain DGGITQSPKYLFRKEGQNVTLSCEQNLNHDAMYWYRQDPGQGLRLIYYSQIVNDFQKGDIAEGYSVSREKKESFPLTVTSAQKNPTAFYLCASSLDPAGGEQFFGPGTRLTVL.